The 26 T cell receptor beta chains below all came from one sample that was sequenced in a study of T cell responses to AZD1222 COVID-19 vaccine. The repertoire was sequenced with immunoSEQ multiplex PCR; TCRdb's copy has only in-frame clones and lacks some. The sample contains around 96,000 clones, around nine tenths of which appear only once. Sequencing used peripheral blood, obtained on day 0 of AZD1222 vaccination. These receptors were obtained from an adult in good health.

This chain links TRBV7-3 with TRBJ2-7; TRBD1 might be the D (9 bases). The CDR3 runs 13 residues. Trimming removed 5 bases from V and 12 bases from J, with 20 bases in between. Germline V gene lookup returns CDR1 SGHTA and CDR2 FQGTGA. The CDR3 region is CASSPDRGGLGYF. The CDR3 DNA follows: TGTGCCAGCAGCCCTGACAGGGGGGGACTAGGGTACTTC.

The chain couples TRBV5-1 to TRBJ1-4, with 8 positions matching TRBD1. The junction had 4 bases not matched to a gene; V was cut back by 5 bases and J by 7 bases. The CDR3 spans 13 residues. CDR1 is SGHRS, CDR2 YFSETQ, per germline. The CDR3 protein is CASRQGEGEKLFF. The CDR3 coding sequence is TGCGCCAGCAGACAGGGGGAGGGTGAAAAACTGTTTTTT.

The V gene is TRBV24-1, the J gene TRBJ1-3; D not resolved. Trimming removed 5 bases at V and 4 bases at J, with 8 bases between. Germline CDR1 is KGHDR and CDR2 is SFDVKD. The CDR3 runs 13 residues. CDR3 nucleotide sequence: TGTGCCACCAGTGGGGGTTACGGAAACACCATATATTTT. The encoded protein is CATSGGYGNTIYF.

With respect to this clone: The junction departs from the called germline gene at one end, perhaps through a read error. The gene calls are TRBV5-1 and TRBJ1-2; tentatively, D is TRBD1 (5 bases). Germline values: CDR1 SGHRS, CDR2 YFSETQ. The CDR3 has 16 residues. CDR3 sequence: CAGSLAPDSSGYGYTF. In nucleotides, the CDR3 is TGCGCCGGCAGCTTGGCCCCCGACAGTTCCGGGTATGGCTACACCTTC.

The V call is TRBV7-2, the J call TRBJ2-2; 10 bases are a match to TRBD2. Germline trimming cut 9 bases from V and 0 bases from J; bases unmatched to any gene: 1. The CDR3 contains 14 residues. The germline V gene encodes CDR1 SGHTA and CDR2 FQGNSA. CDR3 bases: TGTGCCAGTAGCGGGGGGACGAACACCGGGGAGCTGTTTTTT. This sequence encodes CASSGGTNTGELFF. The variable domain in full, completed from reference TRBV7-2 and TRBJ2-2, reads GAGVSQSPSNKVTEKGKDVELRCDPISGHTALYWYRQSLGQGLEFLIYFQGNSAPDKSGLPSDRFSAERTGGSVSTLTIQRTQQEDSAVYLCASSGGTNTGELFFGEGSRLTVL.

The genes are TRBV5-1 and TRBJ2-1, with 8 bases matching TRBD2. The ends lost 6 bases at V and 8 bases at J; junction bases unmatched: 10. Germline CDR1 is SGHRS and CDR2 is YFSETQ. The CDR3 consists of 14 residues. The CDR3 sequence is CASTTGGLEDEQFF. In DNA, the CDR3 is TGCGCCAGCACAACGGGGGGGCTAGAGGATGAGCAGTTCTTC.

The chain links TRBV27 to TRBJ2-4; 9 bases align to TRBD2. CDR1 is MNHEY and CDR2 is SMNVEV in the germline V gene (reference sequence). The CDR3 has 16 amino acids. Germline trimming cut 5 bases from V and 5 bases from J; bases unmatched to any gene: 10. In nucleotides, the CDR3 is TGTGCCAGCAGTGCCCTGGCGGGGGGGCGGGAAAACATTCAGTACTTC. Residues: CASSALAGGRENIQYF.

This chain links TRBV11-3 with TRBJ1-1; no reliable D call. The CDR3 length is 14 residues. Between the trimmed V and J ends, which lost 7 bases and 4 bases, there was a span of 16 bases. CDR1 is SGHNT, CDR2 YENEEA, per germline. This CDR3 is CASKQLSVATEAFF. The CDR3 nucleotides read TGTGCCAGCAAACAACTCTCGGTAGCCACTGAAGCTTTCTTT.

The chain joins TRBV19 to TRBJ1-5; D unclear. Germline loops: CDR1 LNHDA, CDR2 SQIVND (reference sequence). The V end was cut by 2 bases, the J end by 3 bases, with 8 bases between. CDR3 length equals 14 residues. CDR3 DNA: TGTGCCAGTAGTATACTAGGGATCAATCAGCCCCAGCATTTT. This sequence encodes CASSILGINQPQHF.

V is TRBV24-1 and J is TRBJ2-1; D unclear. Looked up from germline, CDR1 is KGHDR and CDR2 is SFDVKD. The CDR3 has 14 amino acids. V lost 4 bases, J lost 0 bases, and 6 bases lay in between. The CDR3 region is CATSDTSSYNEQFF. The DNA for the CDR3 is TGTGCCACCAGTGACACGAGCTCCTACAATGAGCAGTTCTTC.

The genes are TRBV6-2 or TRBV6-3 and TRBJ1-2; D gene uncertain. CDR1 MNHEY and CDR2 SVGEGT come from the germline V gene. V lost 0 bases and J 3 bases, leaving 11 bases between the germline ends. The CDR3 loop spans 15 amino acids. The CDR3, as DNA: TGTGCCAGCAGTTACTCGAACAAGGCGGACTATGGCTACACCTTC. Amino acid sequence: CASSYSNKADYGYTF.

The genes are TRBV28 and TRBJ1-6; 9 bases line up with TRBD1. Germline-derived CDR1 and CDR2 are MDHEN and SYDVKM. The CDR3 spans 15 residues. The J segment lost 7 bases and the V segment lost 11 bases, leaving 12 bases of the junction unmatched. As DNA, the CDR3 is TGTGCCCTTGGTCCCGGGACAGGGATCAATTCACCCCTCCACTTT. Residues: CALGPGTGINSPLHF.

This clone ranks as medium-sized. The chain employs TRBV19 and TRBJ2-7, with a possible D match to TRBD2 (5 bases). The CDR3 totals 14 residues. Trimming removed 3 bases at V and 7 bases at J, with 16 bases between. The V gene's germline CDR1 is LNHDA and CDR2 SQIVND (reference sequence). The CDR3, as DNA: TGTGCCAGTAGTATGTCAATTAGCCCGGGGGAGCAGTACTTC. Translation gives CASSMSISPGEQYF.

This chain links TRBV7-9 with TRBJ1-2; 7 nucleotides line up with TRBD1. V was clipped by 4 bases and J by 8 bases; unmatched bases: 16. Germline CDR1 and CDR2: SEHNR and FQNEAQ (reference sequence). The CDR3 has 16 amino acids. DNA for the CDR3: TGTGCCAGCAGCTCCCAGGGGGGGCTAAGTTTAGGAGGCTACACCTTC. Protein: CASSSQGGLSLGGYTF. The full variable domain, its missing parts supplied by reference TRBV7-9 and TRBJ1-2, is DTGVSQNPRHKITKRGQNVTFRCDPISEHNRLYWYRQTLGQGPEFLTYFQNEAQLEKSRLLSDRFSAERPKGSFSTLEIQRTEQGDSAMYLCASSSQGGLSLGGYTFGSGTRLTVV.

This chain uses TRBV6-2 or TRBV6-3 with TRBJ2-1, with unresolved D. V was trimmed by 6 bases and J by 9 bases, leaving 12 bases between them. CDR3 length equals 12 residues. The germline gives CDR1 MNHEY, CDR2 SVGEGT. The CDR3 sequence: CASSPGSIEQFF. The CDR3 DNA is TGTGCCAGCAGCCCCGGGTCCATTGAGCAGTTCTTC.

This clone was picked up one time. The chain uses TRBV5-1 and TRBJ2-1; 7 bases are a match to TRBD2. V lost 1 base to trimming and J lost 4 bases; unmatched junction nucleotides: 2. This CDR3 region has 14 residues. CDR1 and CDR2 (germline): SGHRS, YFSETQ. As DNA, the CDR3 is TGCGCCAGCAGCTTGCACGGGGGGTACAATGAGCAGTTCTTC. Amino acids: CASSLHGGYNEQFF.

The J gene is TRBJ2-7, the V gene TRBV19; perhaps TRBD1 as D (6 bases). Trimming removed 1 base from V and 4 bases from J, with 8 bases in between. Germline CDR1 LNHDA, CDR2 SQIVND (reference sequence). The CDR3 runs to 13 residues. CDR3 DNA sequence: TGTGCCAGTAGTATAGCCAGGGGATACGAGCAGTACTTC. Residues: CASSIARGYEQYF.

This chain links TRBV29-1 with TRBJ2-1, with a weak D call TRBD1 (8 bases). Per germline, CDR1 SQVTM and CDR2 ANQGSEA. V lost 6 bases and J lost 7, with 16 bases in between. The CDR3 covers 13 residues. CDR3 DNA: TGCAGCGTCGATACAGGGGGGGTAAATGAGCAGTTCTTC. Amino acid sequence: CSVDTGGVNEQFF.

The V call is TRBV19, the J call TRBJ2-1, with 10 bases fitting TRBD2. V shed 6 bases and J 9 bases; nucleotides not matched to a gene: 8. The CDR3 consists of 14 residues. Per the germline V gene, CDR1 is LNHDA and CDR2 is SQIVND (reference sequence). CDR3 in DNA: TGTGCCAGTAGGAAAAGCGGGGGGGTTGGTGAGCAGTTCTTC. It specifies CASRKSGGVGEQFF.

V is TRBV7-9 and J is TRBJ2-5, with D possibly being TRBD1 (5 bases). The length of the CDR3 is 15 residues. Trimming took off 6 bases at V and 1 base at J, with 15 bases between the two ends. From germline, CDR1 is SEHNR and CDR2 FQNEAQ (reference sequence). The CDR3 region is CASSRGRASQETQYF. In DNA, the CDR3 is TGTGCCAGCAGTAGGGGTCGGGCAAGCCAAGAGACCCAGTACTTC.

The chain combines TRBV21-1 with TRBJ1-5; the table's D call, TRBD1, has no DNA check behind it. TRBV21-1 is classified as a pseudogene. The CDR3 consists of 16 residues. CDR3 in DNA: TGTGCCAGCAGCAAAGCGCCTAAGGGGATGAATCAGCCCCAGCATTTT. Protein sequence: CASSKAPKGMNQPQHF.

The chain joins TRBV10-3 to TRBJ1-6, with D tentatively TRBD1 (5 bases). V was trimmed by 5 bases and J by 6 bases, leaving 14 bases between them. This CDR3 is built from 15 residues. Germline V gene data show CDR1 as ENHRY and CDR2 as SYGVKD. The CDR3 loop is CAISTAGLSNSPLHF. DNA for the CDR3: TGTGCCATCAGTACAGCGGGACTGAGTAATTCACCCCTCCACTTT.

The chain joins TRBV27 to TRBJ1-5; maybe TRBD1 (6 bases). The CDR3 runs 16 residues. CDR1 is MNHEY, CDR2 SMNVEV, per germline (reference sequence). V was clipped by 5 bases and J by 0 bases, with 14 bases between them. The CDR3 loop reads CASSPRTGASNQPQHF. CDR3 nucleotides: TGTGCCAGCAGTCCTAGGACGGGGGCTAGCAATCAGCCCCAGCATTTT.

V usage is TRBV25-1 and J usage is TRBJ1-6; D is possibly TRBD1 (5 bases). The CDR3 spans 15 residues. CDR1 is MGHDK, CDR2 SYGVNS, per germline. Trimming removed 4 bases from V and 7 bases from J, with 14 bases in between. The CDR3 DNA reads TGTGCCAGCAGTGGCCGGTTAGGGGTCAATTCACCCCTCCACTTT. Its protein is CASSGRLGVNSPLHF.

The chain joins TRBV6-1 to TRBJ1-5; D is undetermined. This CDR3 has 15 amino acids. The V end was cut by 2 bases, the J end by 3 bases, with 11 bases between. The germline gives CDR1 MNHNS, CDR2 SASEGT. The CDR3 sequence: CASSELVGFNQPQHF. The CDR3 nucleotides read TGTGCCAGCAGTGAATTGGTAGGATTCAATCAGCCCCAGCATTTT.

The chain recombines TRBV12-3 or TRBV12-4 with TRBJ1-1; D perhaps matches TRBD1 (5 bases). This CDR3 region has 13 residues. V lost 2 bases to trimming and J lost 4 bases, with 8 bases between them. This chain's CDR3 is CASSLRGVTEAFF. The CDR3 region has the DNA TGTGCCAGCAGTTTAAGGGGCGTCACTGAAGCTTTCTTT.